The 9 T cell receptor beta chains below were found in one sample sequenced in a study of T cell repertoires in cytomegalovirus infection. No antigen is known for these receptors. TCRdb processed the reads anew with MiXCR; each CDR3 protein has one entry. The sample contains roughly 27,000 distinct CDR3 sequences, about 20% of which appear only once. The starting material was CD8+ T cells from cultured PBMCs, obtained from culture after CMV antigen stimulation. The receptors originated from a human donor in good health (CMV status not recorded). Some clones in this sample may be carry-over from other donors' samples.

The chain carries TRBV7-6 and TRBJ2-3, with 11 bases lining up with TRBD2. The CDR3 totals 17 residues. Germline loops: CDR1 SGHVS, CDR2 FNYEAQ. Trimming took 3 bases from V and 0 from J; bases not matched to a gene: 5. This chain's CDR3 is CASSFTSGRPSTDTQYF. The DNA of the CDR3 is TGTGCCAGCAGCTTTACTAGCGGGAGACCTAGCACAGATACGCAGTATTTT.

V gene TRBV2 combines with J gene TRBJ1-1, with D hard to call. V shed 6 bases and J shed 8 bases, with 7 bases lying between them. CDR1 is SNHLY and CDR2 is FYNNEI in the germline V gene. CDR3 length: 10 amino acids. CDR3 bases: TGTGCCAGCAGCAGCCTGGAAGCTTTCTTT. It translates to CASSSLEAFF.

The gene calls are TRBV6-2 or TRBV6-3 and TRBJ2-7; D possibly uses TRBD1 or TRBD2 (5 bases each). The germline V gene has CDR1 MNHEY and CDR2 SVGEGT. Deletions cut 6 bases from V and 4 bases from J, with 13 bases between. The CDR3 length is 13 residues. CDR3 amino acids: CASSHSGPYEQYF. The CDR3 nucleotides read TGTGCCAGCAGCCACTCGGGACCGTACGAGCAGTACTTC.

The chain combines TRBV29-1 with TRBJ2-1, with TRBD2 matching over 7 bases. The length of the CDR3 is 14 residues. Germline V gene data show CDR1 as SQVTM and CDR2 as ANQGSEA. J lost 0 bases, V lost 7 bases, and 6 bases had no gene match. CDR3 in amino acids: CSAGGGNSYNEQFF. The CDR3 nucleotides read TGCAGCGCTGGGGGGGGAAACTCCTACAATGAGCAGTTCTTC.

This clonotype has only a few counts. CDR3 DNA sequence: TGTGCCTGGAGTGTGATTTCAGGAGAAGCTTTCTTT. Its protein is CAWSVISGEAFF. This chain joins TRBV30 and TRBJ1-1, with D uncertain. CDR1 and CDR2 (germline): GTSNPN, SVGIG (reference sequence). This CDR3 region has 12 residues. The V gene lost 0 bases and the J gene lost 8 bases, with 10 bases spanning the gap.

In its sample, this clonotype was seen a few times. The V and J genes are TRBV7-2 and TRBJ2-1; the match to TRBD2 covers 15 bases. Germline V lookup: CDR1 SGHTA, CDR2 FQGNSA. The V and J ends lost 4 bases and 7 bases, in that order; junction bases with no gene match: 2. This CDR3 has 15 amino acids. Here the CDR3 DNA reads TGTGCCAGCAGCTCCGGACTAGCGGGAGGGAATGAGCAGTTCTTC. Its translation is CASSSGLAGGNEQFF.

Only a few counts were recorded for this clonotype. The CDR3 coding sequence is TGTGCCAGCAGCGGGGGCCCCGGGGAGCTGTTTTTT. It specifies CASSGGPGELFF. V gene TRBV7-9 combines with J gene TRBJ2-2, with D possibly being TRBD1 (6 bases). Germline assignment: CDR1 SEHNR and CDR2 FQNEAQ (reference sequence). V shed 5 bases and J shed 6 bases, with 7 bases lying between them. The CDR3 is 12 residues long. Complete variable domain (other parts from reference TRBV7-9 and TRBJ2-2): DTGVSQNPRHKITKRGQNVTFRCDPISEHNRLYWYRQTLGQGPEFLTYFQNEAQLEKSRLLSDRFSAERPKGSFSTLEIQRTEQGDSAMYLCASSGGPGELFFGEGSRLTVL.

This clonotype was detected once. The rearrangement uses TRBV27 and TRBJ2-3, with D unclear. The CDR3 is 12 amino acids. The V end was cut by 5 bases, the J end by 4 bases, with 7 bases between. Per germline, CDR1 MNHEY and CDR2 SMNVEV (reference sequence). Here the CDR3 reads CASSNDPDTQYF. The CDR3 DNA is TGTGCCAGCAGTAATGATCCAGATACGCAGTATTTT.

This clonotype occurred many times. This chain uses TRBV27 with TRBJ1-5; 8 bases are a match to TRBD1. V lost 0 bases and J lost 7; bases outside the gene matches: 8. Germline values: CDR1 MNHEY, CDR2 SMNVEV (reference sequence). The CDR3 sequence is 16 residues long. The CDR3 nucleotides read TGTGCCAGCAGTTTATCCCCGACAGGGGCTCGGCAGCCCCAGCATTTT. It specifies CASSLSPTGARQPQHF.